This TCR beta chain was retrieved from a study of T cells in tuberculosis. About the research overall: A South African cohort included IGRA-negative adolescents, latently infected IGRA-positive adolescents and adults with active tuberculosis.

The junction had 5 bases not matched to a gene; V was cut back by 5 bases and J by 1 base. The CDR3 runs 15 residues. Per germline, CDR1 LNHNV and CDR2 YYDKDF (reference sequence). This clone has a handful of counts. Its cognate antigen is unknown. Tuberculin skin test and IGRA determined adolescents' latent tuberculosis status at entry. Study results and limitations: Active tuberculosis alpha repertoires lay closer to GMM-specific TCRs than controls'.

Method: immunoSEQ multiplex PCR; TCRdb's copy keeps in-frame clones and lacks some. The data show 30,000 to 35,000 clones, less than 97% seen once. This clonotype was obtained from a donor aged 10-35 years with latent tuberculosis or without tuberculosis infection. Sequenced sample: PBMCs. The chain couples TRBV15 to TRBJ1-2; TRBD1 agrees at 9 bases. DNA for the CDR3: TGTGCCACCAGCCCACGGACAGGGGATAACTATGGCTACACCTTC. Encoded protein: CATSPRTGDNYGYTF.